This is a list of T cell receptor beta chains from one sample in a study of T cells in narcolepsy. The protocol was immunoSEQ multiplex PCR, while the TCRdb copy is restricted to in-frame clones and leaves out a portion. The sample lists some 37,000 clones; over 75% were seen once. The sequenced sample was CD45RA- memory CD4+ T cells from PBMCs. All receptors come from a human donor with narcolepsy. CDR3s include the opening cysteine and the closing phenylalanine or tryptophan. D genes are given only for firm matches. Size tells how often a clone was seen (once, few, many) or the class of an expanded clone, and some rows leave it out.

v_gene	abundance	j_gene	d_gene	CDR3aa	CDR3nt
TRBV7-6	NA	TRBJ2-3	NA	CASSLADGSTDTQYF	TGTGCCAGCAGCTTAGCGGACGGTAGCACAGATACGCAGTATTTT
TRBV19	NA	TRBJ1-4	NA	CASSIDPPQLSGEKLFF	TGTGCCAGTAGTATAGATCCCCCCCAGTTAAGTGGCGAAAAACTGTTTTTT
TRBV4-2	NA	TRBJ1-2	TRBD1	CASSQGEGQGANYGYTF	TGTGCCAGCAGCCAGGGAGAGGGGCAGGGGGCTAACTATGGCTACACCTTC
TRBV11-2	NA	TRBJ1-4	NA	CASSKQGFNSNEKLFF	TGTGCCAGCAGCAAGCAGGGATTCAACTCGAATGAAAAACTGTTTTTT
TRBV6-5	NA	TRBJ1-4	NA	CASSYGEKLFF	TGTGCCAGCAGTTACGGCGAAAAACTGTTTTTT
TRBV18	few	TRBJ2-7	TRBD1	CASSPPGQGNYEQYF	TGTGCCAGCTCACCACCGGGACAGGGAAACTACGAGCAGTACTTC
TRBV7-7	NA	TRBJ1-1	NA	CASSLEEMIGRTMNTEAFF	TGTGCCAGCAGCTTAGAAGAGATGATAGGGCGAACTATGAACACTGAAGCTTTCTTT
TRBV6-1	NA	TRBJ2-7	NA	CASNRGDSYEQYF	TGTGCCAGCAACCGTGGGGACTCCTACGAGCAGTACTTC
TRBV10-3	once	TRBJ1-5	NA	CAISEAIQPQHF	TGTGCCATCAGTGAGGCGATACAGCCCCAGCATTTT
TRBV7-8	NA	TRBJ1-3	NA	CASSLGVSGNTIYF	TGTGCCAGCAGCTTAGGCGTCTCTGGAAACACCATATATTTT
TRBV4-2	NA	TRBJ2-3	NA	CASSPGGSRGTDTQYF	TGTGCCAGCAGCCCCGGCGGGTCGCGGGGCACAGATACGCAGTATTTT
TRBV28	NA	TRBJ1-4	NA	CASSMESNEKLFF	TGTGCCAGCAGTATGGAAAGTAATGAAAAACTGTTTTTT
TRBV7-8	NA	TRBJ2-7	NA	CASSLGWDYEQYF	TGTGCCAGCAGCTTAGGCTGGGATTACGAGCAGTACTTC
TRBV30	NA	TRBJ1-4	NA	CAWRGRNEKLFF	TGTGCCTGGAGGGGGAGAAATGAAAAACTGTTTTTT
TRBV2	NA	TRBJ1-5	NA	CASSGGRQPQHF	TGTGCCAGCAGTGGGGGGCGGCAGCCCCAGCATTTT
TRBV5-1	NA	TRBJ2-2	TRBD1	CASSLAGGNTGELFF	TGCGCCAGCAGCTTGGCAGGGGGGAACACCGGGGAGCTGTTTTTT
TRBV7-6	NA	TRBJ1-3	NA	CASILGGGINSGNTIYF	TGTGCCAGCATCCTAGGGGGGGGAATAAACTCTGGAAACACCATATATTTT
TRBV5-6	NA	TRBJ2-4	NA	CASSSRQRLAKNIQYF	TGTGCCAGCAGCTCCCGACAGCGTCTAGCCAAAAACATTCAGTACTTC
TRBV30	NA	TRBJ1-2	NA	CAWRGGLYGYTF	TGTGCCTGGAGAGGGGGTCTCTATGGCTACACCTTC
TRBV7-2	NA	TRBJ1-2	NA	CASSLGRGGYTF	TGTGCCAGCAGCTTAGGGAGAGGCGGCTACACCTTC
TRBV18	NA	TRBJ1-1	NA	CASSPARGNTEAFF	TGTGCCAGCTCACCGGCGCGGGGTAACACTGAAGCTTTCTTT
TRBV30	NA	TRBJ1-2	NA	CAWSPFSDGYTF	TGTGCCTGGAGCCCCTTTTCGGATGGCTACACCTTC
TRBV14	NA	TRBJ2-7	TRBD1	CASSLRDRADEQYF	TGTGCCAGCAGCCTCCGGGACAGGGCCGACGAGCAGTACTTC
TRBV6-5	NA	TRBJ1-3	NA	CASSYRGIGNTIYF	TGTGCCAGCAGTTACAGGGGAATAGGAAACACCATATATTTT
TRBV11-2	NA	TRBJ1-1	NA	CASSLSRGTEAFF	TGTGCCAGCAGCTTAAGTAGGGGCACTGAAGCTTTCTTT
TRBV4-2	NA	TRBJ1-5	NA	CASSQAGDQPQHF	TGTGCCAGCAGCCAAGCAGGTGATCAGCCCCAGCATTTT
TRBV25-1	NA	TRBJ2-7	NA	CASSLLQGVDTIEQYF	TGTGCCAGCAGCCTACTACAGGGAGTTGATACGATCGAGCAGTACTTC
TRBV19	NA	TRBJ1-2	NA	CASSYNDRPNYGYTF	TGTGCCAGTAGTTATAACGACCGGCCTAACTATGGCTACACCTTC
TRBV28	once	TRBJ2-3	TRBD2	CASCKRGRLAGGTDTQYF	TGTGCCAGCTGTAAAAGGGGAAGACTAGCGGGGGGAACAGATACGCAGTATTTT
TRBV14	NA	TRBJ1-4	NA	CASSQGSLLRVEKLFF	TGTGCCAGCAGCCAAGGTAGCCTACTGAGGGTGGAAAAACTGTTTTTT
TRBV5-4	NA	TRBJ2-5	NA	CASSLEETQYF	TGTGCCAGCAGCTTGGAAGAGACCCAGTACTTC
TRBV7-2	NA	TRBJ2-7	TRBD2	CASSFRKLTSGVYEQYF	TGTGCCAGCAGCTTCCGGAAATTGACTAGCGGAGTCTACGAGCAGTACTTC
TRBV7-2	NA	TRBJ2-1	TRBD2	CASSLLGTSGGLEQFF	TGTGCCAGCAGCTTACTTGGCACTAGCGGGGGGCTAGAGCAGTTCTTC
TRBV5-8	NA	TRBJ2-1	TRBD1	CASSPALQGANYNEQFF	TGTGCCAGCAGCCCCGCGCTACAGGGGGCGAACTACAATGAGCAGTTCTTC
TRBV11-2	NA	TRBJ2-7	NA	CASSLDGAPYF	TGTGCCAGCAGCTTAGATGGAGCTCCGTACTTC